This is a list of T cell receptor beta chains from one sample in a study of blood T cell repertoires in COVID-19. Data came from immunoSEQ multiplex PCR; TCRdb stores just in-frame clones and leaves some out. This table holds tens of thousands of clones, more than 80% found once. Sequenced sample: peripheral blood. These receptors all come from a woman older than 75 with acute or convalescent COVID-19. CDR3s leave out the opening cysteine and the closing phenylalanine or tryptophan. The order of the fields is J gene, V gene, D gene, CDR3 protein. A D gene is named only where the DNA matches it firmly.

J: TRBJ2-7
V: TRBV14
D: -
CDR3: ASSQGAEQY

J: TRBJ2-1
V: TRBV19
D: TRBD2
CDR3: ASTHLAGGSNEQF

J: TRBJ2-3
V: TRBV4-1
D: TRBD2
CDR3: ASSLYPRGGADTQY

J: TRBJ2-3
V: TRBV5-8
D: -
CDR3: ASSRRGGSDTQY

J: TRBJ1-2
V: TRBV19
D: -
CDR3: ASSIWQGSNYGYT

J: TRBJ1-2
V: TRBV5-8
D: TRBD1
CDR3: ASTTNRDSWTYGYT

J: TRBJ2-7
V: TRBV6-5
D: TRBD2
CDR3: ASRTSGSVYEQY

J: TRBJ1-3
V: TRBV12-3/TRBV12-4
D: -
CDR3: ASSHLGGTIY

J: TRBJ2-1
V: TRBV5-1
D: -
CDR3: ASSFNRASSYNEQF

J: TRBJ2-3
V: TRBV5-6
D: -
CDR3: ASSKRDNTDTQY